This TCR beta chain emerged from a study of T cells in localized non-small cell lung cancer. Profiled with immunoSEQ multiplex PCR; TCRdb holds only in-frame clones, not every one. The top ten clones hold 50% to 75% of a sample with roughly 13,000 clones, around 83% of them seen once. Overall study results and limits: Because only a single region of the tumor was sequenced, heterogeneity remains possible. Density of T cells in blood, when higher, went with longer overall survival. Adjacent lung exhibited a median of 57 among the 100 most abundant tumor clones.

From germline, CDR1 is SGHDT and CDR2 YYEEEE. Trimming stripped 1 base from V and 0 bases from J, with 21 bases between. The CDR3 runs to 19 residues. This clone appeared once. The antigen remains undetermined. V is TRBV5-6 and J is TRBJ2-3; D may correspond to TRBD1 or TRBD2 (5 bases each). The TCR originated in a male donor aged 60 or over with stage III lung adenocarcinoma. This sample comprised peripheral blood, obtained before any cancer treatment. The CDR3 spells CASSLRDRRITTSTDTQYF. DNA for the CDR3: TGTGCCAGCAGCTTGCGGGACCGACGGATTACTACTAGCACAGATACGCAGTATTTT.